This T cell receptor beta chain was recorded in a study of blood T cells in healthy people across ages. The authors extracted at least 5 micrograms of total RNA per sample. Germline CDR1 is SQVTM and CDR2 is ANQGSEA. V was clipped by 1 base and J by 7 bases; unmatched bases: 9. The CDR3 consists of 15 residues. A few counts support this clonotype. It was with a sample-barcoded 5' primer and a J-beta primer mix that a second PCR of roughly 7 to 12 cycles was run. TCRdb called the 5' RACE reads again in MiXCR, with one record for every CDR3 protein. The sample has about 1.5 million distinct CDR3 sequences, around two fifths seen once.

The chain carries TRBV29-1 and TRBJ2-1, with 8 bases matching TRBD2. The receptor was isolated from a woman aged 18-35 years in good health. The sequenced sample was blood. The CDR3 region is CSVEGPLAAPNEQFF. The CDR3, as DNA: TGCAGCGTTGAAGGCCCACTAGCGGCCCCGAATGAGCAGTTCTTC.